This T cell receptor (beta chain) was sequenced during a study of T cell changes during pregnancy in multiple sclerosis. Assay used: immunoSEQ multiplex PCR; TCRdb lists only in-frame clones, some missing. This repertoire shows tens of thousands of clones, around 90% found once; its top ten account for nearly 0.75%. The material was CD4+ T cells from peripheral blood mononuclear cells, obtained in the first trimester of pregnancy. This receptor was taken from a female donor in good health, enrolled as a control in a pregnancy study.

The DNA of the CDR3 is TGTGCCAGCAGCCCCAGACAGGGGACCCTTGTCACTGAAGCTTTCTTT. Encoded protein: CASSPRQGTLVTEAFF. The chain recombines TRBV7-2 with TRBJ1-1, with TRBD1 matching 8 bases. The CDR3 contains 16 residues. CDR1 is SGHTA, CDR2 FQGNSA, per germline. Trimming took 5 bases from V and 4 from J; bases not matched to a gene: 12.